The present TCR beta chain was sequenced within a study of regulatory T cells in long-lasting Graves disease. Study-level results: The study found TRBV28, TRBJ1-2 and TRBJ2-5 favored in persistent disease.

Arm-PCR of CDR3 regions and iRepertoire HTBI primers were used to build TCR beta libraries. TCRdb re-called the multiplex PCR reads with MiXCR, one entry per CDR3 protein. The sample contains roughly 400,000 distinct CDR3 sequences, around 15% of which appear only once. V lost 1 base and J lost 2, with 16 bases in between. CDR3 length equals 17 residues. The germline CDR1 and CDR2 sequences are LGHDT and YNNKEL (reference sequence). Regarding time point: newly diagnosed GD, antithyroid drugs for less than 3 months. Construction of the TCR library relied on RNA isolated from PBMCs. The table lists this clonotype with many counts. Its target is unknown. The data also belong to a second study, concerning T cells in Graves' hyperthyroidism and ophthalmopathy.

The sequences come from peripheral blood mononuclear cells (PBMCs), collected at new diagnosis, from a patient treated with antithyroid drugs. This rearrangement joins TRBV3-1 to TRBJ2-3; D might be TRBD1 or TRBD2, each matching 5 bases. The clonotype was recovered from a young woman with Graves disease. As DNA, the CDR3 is TGTGCCAGCAGCCAAGTCGGGTCTGGGGGACCCACAGATACGCAGTATTTT. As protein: CASSQVGSGGPTDTQYF.